The source of this T cell receptor beta chain is a study of cytomegalovirus exposure and HLA in healthy donors. Overall study findings and caveats: The presence/absence work took it that sequencing depth was about the same across donors. Some highly shared sequence variants likely arose as a pipeline artifact. Analysis was performed later, and it showed HLA-associated TCR beta chains to be more clonally expanded than equally common others.

Though probably carrying unrecorded immune exposures, donors were nominally healthy at sampling. The V segment lost 0 bases and the J segment 0 bases; nucleotides outside the gene matches: 5. The CDR3 consists of 17 residues. Germline-derived CDR1 and CDR2 are MGHRA and YSYEKL. The study ran its PCR with 60 Vbeta and 13 Jbeta primers. Assay: immunoSEQ multiplex PCR; the TCRdb copy retains only in-frame clones and omits some. In the table there are about 190,000 clones, less than 85% of which are singletons. In regard to this clone: Antigen specificity is unknown.

The V and J genes are TRBV4-1 and TRBJ2-1, with 7 bases lining up with TRBD1. Material: PBMCs. The sequence was obtained from a man under 40 in good health and CMV-seropositive. The DNA for the CDR3 is TGCGCCAGCAGCCAAGAACCAGGGGGAAGCTCCTACAATGAGCAGTTCTTC. The encoded protein is CASSQEPGGSSYNEQFF.